The entry below gives a single TCR beta chain sequence along with its context. The data were obtained in a study of cytomegalovirus exposure and HLA in healthy donors. The PCR made use of 60 Vbeta and 13 Jbeta primers. Sequencing used immunoSEQ multiplex PCR; TCRdb keeps in-frame clones, though not all of them. The sample holds under 200,000 clones, around 82% seen once. The CDR3 length is 13 residues. Germline CDR1 SNHLY, CDR2 FYNNEI. The ends were cut back, 8 bases at V and 6 bases at J, with 16 bases in the middle. Sequencing was performed on PBMCs. The rearrangement links TRBV2 to TRBJ1-2, with D maybe TRBD1 (6 bases). This sequence was found in a male donor in good health and CMV-seronegative. CDR3 in DNA: TGTGCCAGCCGGGACACCCGGGGGGATGGCTACACCTTC. Translation: CASRDTRGDGYTF.